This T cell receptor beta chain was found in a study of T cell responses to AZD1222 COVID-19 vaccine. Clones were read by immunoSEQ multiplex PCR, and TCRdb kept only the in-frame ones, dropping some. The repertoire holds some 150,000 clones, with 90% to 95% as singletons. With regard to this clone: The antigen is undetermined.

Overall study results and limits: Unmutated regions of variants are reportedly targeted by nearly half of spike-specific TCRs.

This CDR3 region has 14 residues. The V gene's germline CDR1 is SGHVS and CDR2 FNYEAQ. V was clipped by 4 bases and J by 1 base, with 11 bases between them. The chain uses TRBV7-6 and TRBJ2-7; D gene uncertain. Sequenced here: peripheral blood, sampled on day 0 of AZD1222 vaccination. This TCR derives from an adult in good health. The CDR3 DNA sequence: TGTGCCAGCAGCTCCGGTGTGGGGTCCTACGAGCAGTACTTC. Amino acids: CASSSGVGSYEQYF.